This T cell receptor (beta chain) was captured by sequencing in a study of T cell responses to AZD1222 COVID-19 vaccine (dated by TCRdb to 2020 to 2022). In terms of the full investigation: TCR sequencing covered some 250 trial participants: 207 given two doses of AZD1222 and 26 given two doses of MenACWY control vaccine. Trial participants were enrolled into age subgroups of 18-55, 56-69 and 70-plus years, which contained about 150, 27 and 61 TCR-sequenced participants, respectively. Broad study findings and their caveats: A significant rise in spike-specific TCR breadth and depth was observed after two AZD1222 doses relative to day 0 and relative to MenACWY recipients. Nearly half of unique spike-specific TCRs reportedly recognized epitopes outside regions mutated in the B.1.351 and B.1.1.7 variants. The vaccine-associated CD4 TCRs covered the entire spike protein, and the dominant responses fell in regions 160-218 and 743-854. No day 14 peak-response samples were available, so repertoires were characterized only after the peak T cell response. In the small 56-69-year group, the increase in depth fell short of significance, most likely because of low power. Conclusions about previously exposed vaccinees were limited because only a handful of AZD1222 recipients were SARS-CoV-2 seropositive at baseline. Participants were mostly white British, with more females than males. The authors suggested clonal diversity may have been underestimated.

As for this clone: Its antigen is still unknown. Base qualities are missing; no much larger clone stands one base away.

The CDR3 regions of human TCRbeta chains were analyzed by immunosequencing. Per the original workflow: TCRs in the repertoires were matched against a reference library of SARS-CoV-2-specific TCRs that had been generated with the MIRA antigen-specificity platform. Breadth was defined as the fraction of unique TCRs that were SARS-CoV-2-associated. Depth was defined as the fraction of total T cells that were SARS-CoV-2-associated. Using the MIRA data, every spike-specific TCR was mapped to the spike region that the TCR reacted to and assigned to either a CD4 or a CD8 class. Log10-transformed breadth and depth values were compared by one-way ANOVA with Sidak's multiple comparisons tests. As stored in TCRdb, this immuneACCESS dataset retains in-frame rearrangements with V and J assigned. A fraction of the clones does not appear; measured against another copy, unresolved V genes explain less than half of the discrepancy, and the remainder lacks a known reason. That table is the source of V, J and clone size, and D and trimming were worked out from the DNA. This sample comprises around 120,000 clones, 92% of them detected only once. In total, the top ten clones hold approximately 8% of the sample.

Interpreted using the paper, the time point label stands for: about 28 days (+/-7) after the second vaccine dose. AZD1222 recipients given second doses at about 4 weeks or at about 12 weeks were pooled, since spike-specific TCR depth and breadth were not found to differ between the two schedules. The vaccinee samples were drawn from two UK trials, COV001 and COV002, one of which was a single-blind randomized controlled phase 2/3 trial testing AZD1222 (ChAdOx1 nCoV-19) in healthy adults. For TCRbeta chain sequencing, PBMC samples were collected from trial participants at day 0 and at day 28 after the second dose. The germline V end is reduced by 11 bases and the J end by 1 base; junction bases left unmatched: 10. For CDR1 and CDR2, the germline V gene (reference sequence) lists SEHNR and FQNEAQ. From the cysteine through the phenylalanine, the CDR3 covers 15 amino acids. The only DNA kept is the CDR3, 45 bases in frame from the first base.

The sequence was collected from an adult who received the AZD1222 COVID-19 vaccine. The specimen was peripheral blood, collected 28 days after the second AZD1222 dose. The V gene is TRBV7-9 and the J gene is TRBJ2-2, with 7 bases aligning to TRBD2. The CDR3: CAPRGLAENTGELFF. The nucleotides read TGTGCCCCCCGAGGGCTAGCGGAGAACACCGGGGAGCTGTTTTTT.